The rows below give T cell receptor beta chains drawn from one sample of a study of blood T cell repertoires in COVID-19. Sequencing was performed with immunoSEQ multiplex PCR; in TCRdb, only in-frame clones are kept and a portion is missing. Of around 200,000 clones in the sample, around 87% are singletons; the top ten hold about 0.95%. Sequencing used peripheral blood. The receptors here all came from a woman under 30 who had recovered from COVID-19. Both conserved end residues are part of each CDR3. D genes are given only for firm matches. Only part of the rows carry a size: once, few, many, or a class if the clone is expanded.

d_call	j_call	v_call	clone_size	cdr3_aa	cdr3_nt
TRBD2	TRBJ2-1	TRBV7-8	once	CASSYNPGLVNNEQFF	TGTGCCAGCAGCTATAATCCGGGACTAGTTAACAATGAGCAGTTCTTC
TRBD1	TRBJ1-2	TRBV18	NA	CASSPTRTGGIGYTF	TGTGCCAGCTCCCCAACCCGGACAGGGGGGATTGGCTACACCTTC
NA	TRBJ2-7	TRBV4-3	NA	CASSQQGDYEQYF	TGCGCCAGCAGCCAACAGGGCGACTACGAGCAGTACTTC
NA	TRBJ2-3	TRBV3-1/TRBV3-2	NA	CASSQVVAASDTQYF	TGTGCCAGCAGCCAAGTGGTTGCGGCTTCAGATACGCAGTATTTT
TRBD2	TRBJ2-2	TRBV2	NA	CASRGTRGNTGELFF	TGTGCCAGCAGAGGGACTAGGGGGAACACCGGGGAGCTGTTTTTT
TRBD2	TRBJ2-1	TRBV7-2	NA	CASSLRSGSWGEQFF	TGTGCCAGCAGCTTAAGGAGCGGGAGTTGGGGTGAGCAGTTCTTC
TRBD1	TRBJ2-5	TRBV2	once	CARQGMGETQYF	TGTGCCAGACAGGGGATGGGAGAGACCCAGTACTTC
TRBD1	TRBJ2-7	TRBV6-6	NA	CASSDLGTGAYEQYF	TGTGCCAGCAGCGACCTCGGGACAGGGGCGTACGAGCAGTACTTC
NA	TRBJ2-1	TRBV4-1	NA	CASSQLPGQGHNEQFF	TGCGCCAGCAGCCAATTACCGGGACAAGGACACAATGAGCAGTTCTTC
NA	TRBJ1-2	TRBV20-1	NA	CSASTGRPENYGYTF	TGCAGTGCTAGTACGGGTCGCCCCGAGAACTATGGCTACACCTTC
NA	TRBJ1-5	TRBV19	NA	CASCLGVDRFGQPQHF	TGTGCCAGTTGTTTAGGGGTTGACAGGTTTGGTCAGCCCCAGCATTTT
TRBD1	TRBJ2-6	TRBV27	NA	CASRPGQGISGANVLTF	TGTGCCAGCAGACCGGGACAGGGGATCTCTGGGGCCAACGTCCTGACTTTC
NA	TRBJ1-4	TRBV9	NA	CASSVGAGEKLFF	TGTGCCAGCAGCGTCGGAGCGGGCGAAAAACTGTTTTTT
NA	TRBJ1-2	TRBV4-3	NA	CASSQDLEEHPYF	TGCGCCAGCAGCCAAGATCTTGAGGAACATCCTTACTTC
NA	TRBJ1-2	TRBV10-2	NA	CASSVEETYGYTF	TGCGCCAGCAGTGTAGAGGAAACCTATGGCTACACCTTC
NA	TRBJ1-1	TRBV5-1	NA	CASSRPAPGDPTEAFF	TGCGCCAGCAGCCGCCCTGCCCCGGGGGATCCCACTGAAGCTTTCTTT
NA	TRBJ2-5	TRBV6-5	NA	CASRLGGASPGTQYF	TGTGCCAGCCGATTGGGCGGGGCCTCCCCGGGGACCCAGTACTTC
TRBD1	TRBJ1-2	TRBV19	NA	CASSVGTAYGYTF	TGTGCCAGTAGTGTCGGGACAGCCTATGGCTACACCTTC
TRBD2	TRBJ2-1	TRBV4-3	NA	CASSQGTSGTNEQFF	TGCGCCAGCAGCCAGGGGACTAGCGGGACCAATGAGCAGTTCTTC
NA	TRBJ2-4	TRBV28	NA	CASSLSKKGGIQYF	TGTGCCAGCAGTTTGTCGAAAAAGGGAGGCATTCAGTACTTC
NA	TRBJ1-1	TRBV2	NA	CASSEWGGRGTEAFF	TGTGCCAGCAGTGAATGGGGAGGGAGAGGCACTGAAGCTTTCTTT
TRBD1	TRBJ1-2	TRBV4-1	NA	CASRGQGHGYTF	TGCGCCAGCAGGGGACAGGGGCATGGCTACACCTTC
TRBD2	TRBJ2-3	TRBV4-3	NA	CASSQERTSGITDTQYF	TGCGCCAGCAGCCAGGAAAGGACTAGCGGGATCACAGATACGCAGTATTTT
NA	TRBJ2-1	TRBV10-3	NA	CAISETQGPGNEQFF	TGTGCCATCAGTGAAACGCAGGGCCCGGGCAATGAGCAGTTCTTC
TRBD1	TRBJ2-5	TRBV24-1	NA	CATSDPGTGQETQYF	TGTGCCACCAGTGACCCCGGGACAGGGCAAGAGACCCAGTACTTC
NA	TRBJ1-5	TRBV7-2	NA	CASSLAHDRERPQHF	TGTGCCAGCAGCTTAGCGCACGATCGGGAGAGGCCCCAGCATTTT
NA	TRBJ2-1	TRBV19	once	CASSPVGGLVDEQFF	TGTGCCAGTAGTCCGGTGGGGGGGCTAGTGGATGAGCAGTTCTTC
NA	TRBJ1-1	TRBV18	NA	CASSPQVGTEAFF	TGTGCCAGCTCACCCCAGGTGGGCACTGAAGCTTTCTTT
NA	TRBJ1-3	TRBV5-1	few	CASSSRVQGLGNTIYF	TGCGCCAGCAGCTCTCGTGTACAGGGTCTGGGAAACACCATATATTTT
NA	TRBJ1-2	TRBV6-5	NA	CASRQGLRGYTF	TGTGCCAGCAGACAGGGTCTTCGGGGCTACACCTTC
NA	TRBJ2-3	TRBV6-6	NA	CATKRGGDTDTQYF	TGTGCCACCAAAAGGGGGGGGGACACAGATACGCAGTATTTT
NA	TRBJ1-3	TRBV6-6	NA	CASSYYTQRRGNTIYF	TGTGCCAGCAGTTACTACACCCAAAGGAGGGGAAACACCATATATTTT
NA	TRBJ2-4	TRBV11-1	NA	CASSQGRGIAKNIQYF	TGTGCCAGCAGCCAGGGACGGGGGATAGCCAAAAACATTCAGTACTTC
TRBD1	TRBJ1-5	TRBV5-3	few	CARTTQEQGENQPQHF	TGTGCCAGAACCACTCAGGAACAGGGGGAGAATCAGCCCCAGCATTTT
NA	TRBJ2-2	TRBV18	NA	CASSPSQGHNTGELFF	TGTGCCAGCTCACCATCCCAGGGTCATAACACCGGGGAGCTGTTTTTT
TRBD2	TRBJ2-1	TRBV19	NA	CASSILAGGFNEQFF	TGTGCCAGTAGTATTCTAGCGGGAGGTTTCAATGAGCAGTTCTTC
NA	TRBJ1-6	TRBV25-1	NA	CASSLRGPSGSPLHF	TGTGCCAGCAGTCTTAGGGGCCCTAGTGGTTCACCCCTCCACTTT
TRBD1	TRBJ2-2	TRBV7-9	NA	CASSSLPGQGSPGELFF	TGTGCCAGCAGCTCACTCCCGGGACAGGGGAGTCCCGGGGAGCTGTTTTTT
TRBD1	TRBJ2-7	TRBV27	NA	CASSLATGYRYEQYF	TGTGCCAGCAGTTTAGCGACAGGGTATCGGTACGAGCAGTACTTC
TRBD2	TRBJ2-1	TRBV30	NA	CAWSPGTSGFPNEQFF	TGTGCCTGGAGTCCCGGGACTAGCGGGTTTCCCAATGAGCAGTTCTTC
NA	TRBJ1-1	TRBV7-6	NA	CASSLDSGTEAFF	TGTGCCAGCAGCTTAGACTCGGGCACTGAAGCTTTCTTT
NA	TRBJ1-5	TRBV5-4	NA	CASSLMGGAGAGQPQHF	TGTGCCAGCAGCTTGATGGGCGGTGCGGGGGCAGGGCAGCCCCAGCATTTT
NA	TRBJ2-3	TRBV6-5	NA	CASSYTASSTDTQYF	TGTGCCAGCAGTTACACTGCGTCTAGCACAGATACGCAGTATTTT
NA	TRBJ1-2	TRBV10-3	NA	CAISAQGPYGYTF	TGTGCCATCAGTGCACAGGGTCCCTATGGCTACACCTTC